These 20 T cell receptor beta chains share one sample of origin, sequenced in a study of CD8 T cells in ankylosing spondylitis. TCRdb recomputed calls from the 5' RACE reads with MiXCR, one row per CDR3 protein. The sample carries about 450,000 distinct CDR3 sequences, roughly a quarter recorded once. Study outcomes and limitations: It appeared that ankylosing spondylitis blood was characterized by a TCR beta motif of fewer than 10 highly homologous variants.

Their target antigens are unknown. Material: blood, either unsorted or a sorted T cell fraction (not recorded which). The receptor source for this set is a male donor with ankylosing spondylitis.

V is TRBV29-1 and J is TRBJ2-5, with 7 nucleotides matching TRBD1. The junction had 5 bases not matched to a gene; V was cut back by 2 bases and J by 2 bases. CDR3 size: 14 residues. CDR1 is SQVTM and CDR2 is ANQGSEA in the germline V gene. The CDR3 loop reads CSVERTGIQETQYF. CDR3 sequence (DNA): TGCAGCGTTGAAAGGACAGGCATTCAAGAGACCCAGTACTTC.

This clonotype was seen once. The chain carries TRBV7-9 and TRBJ1-1; a possible D gene is TRBD1 (6 bases). The V gene lost 5 bases and the J gene lost 11 bases, with 18 bases spanning the gap. This CDR3 has 13 residues. In germline, CDR1 is SEHNR, CDR2 FQNEAQ (reference sequence). The CDR3 sequence is CASSTSGAWGAFF. The CDR3 nucleotides are TGTGCCAGCAGCACTTCAGGGGCCTGGGGGGCTTTCTTT.

The chain links TRBV20-1 to TRBJ2-4; possible D gene TRBD1, 7 bases. Trimming pared 5 bases from V and 7 bases from J, leaving 21 bases between. Germline lookup yields CDR1 DFQATT and CDR2 SNEGSKA (reference sequence). CDR3 length: 15 residues. This CDR3 reads CSAHSRGVSRNIQYF. The CDR3 DNA is TGCAGTGCTCACTCCAGGGGGGTGAGTAGGAACATTCAGTACTTC.

Only a few counts were recorded for this clonotype. The genes are TRBV19 and TRBJ1-1; TRBD1 might be the D (5 bases). Trimming cost V 10 bases and J 6 bases, with 21 bases left between them. Germline CDR1 reads LNHDA; CDR2 reads SQIVND (reference sequence). The CDR3 is 14 amino acids. CDR3 loop: CATRNQGGVPEAFF. The CDR3 nucleotides are TGTGCCACCAGGAATCAGGGCGGAGTCCCTGAAGCTTTCTTT.

The J gene is TRBJ2-2, the V gene TRBV5-4, with no clear D. CDR1 and CDR2 from the germline V gene are SGHNT and YYREEE (reference sequence). V was cut by 1 base and J by 0 bases, with 10 bases left in between. The length of the CDR3 is 16 residues. The DNA for the CDR3 is TGTGCCAGCAGCTTGAATGGCGGAACGAACACCGGGGAGCTGTTTTTT. It encodes CASSLNGGTNTGELFF.

The CDR3 here is CASRDRAYGYTF. The DNA for the CDR3 is TGTGCCAGCAGGGACAGGGCCTATGGCTACACCTTC. This chain uses TRBV12-3 or TRBV12-4 with TRBJ1-2; the match to TRBD1 covers 8 bases. J lost 4 bases, V lost 6 bases, and 1 base had no gene match. The CDR3 is made up of 12 amino acids.

The chain carries TRBV9 and TRBJ2-1; weak D call: TRBD2 (6 bases). Germline V CDR1 and CDR2: SGDLS, YYNGEE. The CDR3 has 15 amino acids. With 3 bases removed from V and 8 bases from J, the gap between germline ends came to 18 bases. Here the CDR3 DNA reads TGTGCCAGCAGCGCACTAGCTGTGGGCACCGATGAGCAGTTCTTC. Its translation: CASSALAVGTDEQFF.

This clonotype came up a few times. The rearrangement joins TRBV12-3 or TRBV12-4 to TRBJ1-2; D not resolved. The V end was cut by 2 bases, the J end by 7 bases, with 14 bases between. This CDR3 has 14 residues. CDR3 DNA: TGTGCCAGCAGTTTATTGGCCGGACCAGGTGGCTACACCTTC. Translated: CASSLLAGPGGYTF.

The V gene is TRBV7-9, the J gene TRBJ2-1; D not certain. The CDR3 consists of 13 residues. Germline CDR1 and CDR2: SEHNR and FQNEAQ (reference sequence). The V end lost 3 bases, the J end lost 4 bases, and 7 bases lay between the germline ends. CDR3 amino acids: CASSFPGYNEQFF. The CDR3 DNA sequence: TGTGCCAGCAGCTTCCCGGGTTACAATGAGCAGTTCTTC.

This clonotype has just a few counts. The rearrangement joins TRBV3-1 to TRBJ2-1; D is unresolved. CDR3 size: 12 residues. Germline-derived CDR1 and CDR2 are LGHDT and YNNKEL (reference sequence). V was shortened by 1 base and J by 8 bases, with 6 bases between the two germline ends. The CDR3 protein is CASSQVPDEQFF. DNA of the CDR3: TGTGCCAGCAGCCAAGTTCCCGATGAGCAGTTCTTC.

This clonotype was seen a few times. The gene calls are TRBV20-1 and TRBJ1-2; a possible D gene is TRBD1 (6 bases). The CDR3 spans 16 residues. Germline V gene sequence: CDR1 DFQATT, CDR2 SNEGSKA (reference sequence). V lost 3 bases, J lost 3 bases, and 20 bases lay in between. The CDR3 bases are TGCAGTGCTAGCCGGGGTGTGGGGGCCGGGGACTATGGCTACACCTTC. Its translation is CSASRGVGAGDYGYTF.

The chain employs TRBV7-9 and TRBJ2-1; 9 bases fit TRBD2. Per the germline V gene, CDR1 is SEHNR and CDR2 is FQNEAQ (reference sequence). Trimming took 5 bases from V and 5 from J; bases not matched to a gene: 10. This CDR3 has 16 amino acids. CDR3 in DNA: TGTGCCAGCAGCGTCGAAAAAGCTAGCGGGAACAATGAGCAGTTCTTC. Protein sequence: CASSVEKASGNNEQFF.

In DNA, the CDR3 is TGCAGCGGGGGGCTAGCGGGAGACTGGGGTGAGCAGTTCTTC. Protein product: CSGGLAGDWGEQFF. The chain is built from TRBV29-1 and TRBJ2-1, with 10 bases that match TRBD2. Trimming at V came to 7 bases and at J to 9 bases, leaving 12 bases not matched to a gene. CDR1 and CDR2 (germline): SQVTM, ANQGSEA. The CDR3 spans 14 residues.

V is TRBV20-1 and J is TRBJ1-5; D remains ambiguous. Germline V CDR1 and CDR2: DFQATT, SNEGSKA (reference sequence). The V end was cut by 3 bases, the J end by 2 bases, with 8 bases between. The CDR3 spans 13 residues. CDR3 nucleotide sequence: TGCAGTGCTAGTGGCAGCGGCAATCAGCCCCAGCATTTT. It yields the protein CSASGSGNQPQHF.

DNA of the CDR3: TGTGCCAGCAGCTCCTCTACCCCGGGGGGAGCGGGACGGAATGAGCAGTTCTTC. It encodes CASSSSTPGGAGRNEQFF. V usage is TRBV11-2 and J usage is TRBJ2-1; 7 positions agree with TRBD2. The ends lost 4 bases at V and 7 bases at J; junction bases unmatched: 19. The CDR3 length is 18 residues. Germline loops: CDR1 SGHAT, CDR2 FQNNGV.

This clonotype has just a few counts. The rearrangement joins TRBV29-1 to TRBJ1-3, with 7 bases lining up with TRBD1. The ends lost 6 bases at V and 2 bases at J; junction bases unmatched: 4. Germline V gene lookup returns CDR1 SQVTM and CDR2 ANQGSEA. The CDR3 is 13 residues long. CDR3 amino acids: CSVSTGAGNTIYF. For the CDR3, the DNA is TGCAGCGTCTCAACAGGGGCTGGAAACACCATATATTTT. The whole variable domain, filled in from reference TRBV29-1 and TRBJ1-3, reads SAVISQKPSRDICQRGTSLTIQCQVDSQVTMMFWYRQQPGQSLTLIATANQGSEATYESGFVIDKFPISRPNLTFSTLTVSNMSPEDSSIYLCSVSTGAGNTIYFGEGSWLTVV.

The chain links TRBV20-1 to TRBJ2-7, with 8 bases fitting TRBD1. CDR1 DFQATT and CDR2 SNEGSKA come from the germline V gene (reference sequence). This CDR3 contains 13 residues. J lost 6 bases, V lost 6 bases, and 10 bases had no gene match. This CDR3 is CSAVAGGIGEQYF. The CDR3, as DNA: TGCAGTGCGGTGGCAGGGGGCATCGGCGAGCAGTACTTC.

This clonotype has just a few counts. The chain uses TRBV5-1 and TRBJ2-5; D ambiguous. V was clipped by 0 bases and J by 5 bases, with 5 bases between them. This CDR3 comprises 12 residues. In germline, CDR1 is SGHRS, CDR2 YFSETQ. The CDR3 sequence: CASSLEVETQYF. As DNA, the CDR3 is TGCGCCAGCAGCTTGGAGGTCGAGACCCAGTACTTC.

The chain couples TRBV15 to TRBJ2-3, with a possible D match to TRBD1 (5 bases). Germline lookup yields CDR1 LNHNV and CDR2 YYDKDF (reference sequence). The CDR3 runs to 14 residues. Deletions cut 0 bases from V and 5 bases from J, with 9 bases between. The CDR3 sequence: CATSRDRAEDTQYF. CDR3 coding DNA: TGTGCCACCAGCAGAGACAGGGCCGAAGATACGCAGTATTTT.

The chain is built from TRBV20-1 and TRBJ2-7, with 9 positions matching TRBD1. From germline, CDR1 is DFQATT and CDR2 SNEGSKA (reference sequence). The CDR3 has 14 amino acids. The J segment lost 4 bases and the V segment lost 3 bases, leaving 7 bases of the junction unmatched. The CDR3 here is CSARVPGQGYEQYF. CDR3 in DNA: TGCAGTGCTAGGGTGCCGGGACAGGGTTACGAGCAGTACTTC.